Shown below are 6 T cell receptor beta chains from a single sample sequenced in a study of blood T cell repertoires in COVID-19. Libraries were prepared by immunoSEQ multiplex PCR; TCRdb keeps only in-frame clonotypes and omits some of them. The table includes approximately 210,000 clones, 88% detected once. Input material: peripheral blood. The receptor source for this set is a human donor in a cohort sampled during active COVID-19.

The V gene is TRBV6-5, the J gene TRBJ1-2; 8 bases fit TRBD1. J lost 7 bases, V lost 6 bases, and 7 bases had no gene match. The CDR3 covers 13 residues. Germline values: CDR1 MNHEY, CDR2 SVGAGI. CDR3 residues: CASRKTGEGGYTF. The CDR3 DNA sequence: TGTGCCAGCAGAAAGACAGGGGAAGGTGGCTACACCTTC.

The V and J genes are TRBV25-1 and TRBJ1-1; no reliable D call. The V end lost 8 bases, the J end lost 11 bases, and 18 bases lay between the germline ends. The CDR3 covers 12 residues. Per the germline V gene, CDR1 is MGHDK and CDR2 is SYGVNS. In DNA, the CDR3 is TGTGCCAGCGTGGACGCCTCCCGGAGGGCTTTCTTT. Translation: CASVDASRRAFF.

The chain carries TRBV27 and TRBJ2-5; D is perhaps TRBD2 (6 bases). The ends were cut back, 7 bases at V and 3 bases at J, with 21 bases in the middle. Per germline, CDR1 MNHEY and CDR2 SMNVEV (reference sequence). The CDR3 runs to 16 residues. The CDR3 sequence: CASILPRGGGKETQYF. The CDR3 DNA is TGTGCCAGCATTCTACCTCGGGGTGGGGGGAAAGAGACCCAGTACTTC.

This chain uses TRBV9 with TRBJ2-2, with 9 nucleotides matching TRBD1. The CDR3 covers 17 residues. CDR1 is SGDLS, CDR2 YYNGEE, per germline. With V trimmed by 0 bases and J by 5 bases, 8 bases remained unmatched. CDR3 sequence reads: CASSVGQGGLVTGELFF. CDR3 in DNA: TGTGCCAGCAGCGTAGGACAGGGGGGTTTGGTAACCGGGGAGCTGTTTTTT.

This clone was recorded a few times. The chain carries TRBV2 and TRBJ2-7, with a possible D match to TRBD2 (5 bases). The CDR3 is 16 residues long. V was trimmed by 3 bases and J by 2 bases, leaving 17 bases between them. Germline values: CDR1 SNHLY, CDR2 FYNNEI. The CDR3 here is CASSDIPGTGTYEQYF. CDR3 in DNA: TGTGCCAGCAGTGACATTCCGGGAACGGGGACCTACGAGCAGTACTTC.

The chain couples TRBV3-1 (or the pseudogene TRBV3-2) to TRBJ1-3; tentatively, D is TRBD1 (6 bases). The germline V and J ends were trimmed by 1 base and 7 bases, with 14 bases remaining between them. CDR3 length equals 15 residues. Germline V gene data show CDR1 as LGHDT and CDR2 as YNNKEL (reference sequence). CDR3 loop: CASSQGEGRGNTIYF. DNA of the CDR3: TGTGCCAGCAGCCAAGGCGAGGGAAGGGGGAACACCATATATTTT.